This is a list of T cell receptor beta chains from one sample in a study of T-cell reconstitution after alpha-beta-depleted transplantation in children. A single record per CDR3 protein comes from TCRdb applying MiXCR to the PCR reads. The sample holds hundreds of thousands of distinct CDR3 sequences, approximately 22% seen once. This sample comprised PBMCs, mostly from graft donor cells, obtained 360 days after TCRalphabeta/CD19-depleted stem cell transplant. These receptors all come from a boy in the first two years of life who had a stem cell transplant for acute myeloid leukemia, so the T cells may come from the graft donor. The CDR3 runs from the conserved cysteine through the conserved F or W. The D gene is left open where the match is weak. Where a row states a size, it is once, few, many or the class of an expanded clone; other rows omit it.

J gene: TRBJ2-5
clone size: -
D gene: TRBD1
V gene: TRBV4-1
CDR3 DNA: TGCGCCAGCAGCCAAGAACAGGGGCAAGAGACCCAGTACTTC
CDR3 protein: CASSQEQGQETQYF

J gene: TRBJ2-3
clone size: many
D gene: TRBD1
V gene: TRBV5-1
CDR3 DNA: TGCGCCAGCAGCCGACAGGGGGCGAGGGGGTATTTT
CDR3 protein: CASSRQGARGYF

J gene: TRBJ1-4
clone size: few
D gene: -
V gene: TRBV18
CDR3 DNA: TGTGCCAGCTCACGATCAGCTGCAACTAATGAAAAACTGTTTTTT
CDR3 protein: CASSRSAATNEKLFF

J gene: TRBJ2-3
clone size: -
D gene: TRBD2
V gene: TRBV6-1
CDR3 DNA: TGTGCCAGCAGCCCTCCGTCAGCGGGGCTTTATACGCAGTATTTT
CDR3 protein: CASSPPSAGLYTQYF

J gene: TRBJ2-1
clone size: -
D gene: -
V gene: TRBV19
CDR3 DNA: TGTGCCAGTAGTTACTGGGGCTCCTACAATGAGCAGTTCTTC
CDR3 protein: CASSYWGSYNEQFF

J gene: TRBJ2-7
clone size: -
D gene: -
V gene: TRBV28
CDR3 DNA: TGTGCCAGCACCGAACCCACCATTGACGAGCAGTACTTC
CDR3 protein: CASTEPTIDEQYF

J gene: TRBJ2-6
clone size: few
D gene: -
V gene: TRBV12-3/TRBV12-4
CDR3 DNA: TGTGCCAGCACCCCCGGGGCCGGGGCCAACGTCCTGACTTTC
CDR3 protein: CASTPGAGANVLTF

J gene: TRBJ2-4
clone size: -
D gene: -
V gene: TRBV20-1
CDR3 DNA: TGCAGTGCTAGAGATCGAATCTTCGCCAAAAACATTCAGTACTTC
CDR3 protein: CSARDRIFAKNIQYF

J gene: TRBJ2-1
clone size: -
D gene: TRBD2
V gene: TRBV9
CDR3 DNA: TGTGCCAGCAGCGTTGCGGGAGCGGGGGGCTCCTACAATGAGCAGTTCTTC
CDR3 protein: CASSVAGAGGSYNEQFF

J gene: TRBJ2-3
clone size: -
D gene: TRBD1
V gene: TRBV12-3/TRBV12-4
CDR3 DNA: TGTGCCAGCAGTTTTGGACGGTATAGAGGGGGCCCGGGGACAGATACGCAGTATTTT
CDR3 protein: CASSFGRYRGGPGTDTQYF

J gene: TRBJ2-2
clone size: few
D gene: TRBD1
V gene: TRBV7-6
CDR3 DNA: TGTGCCAGCAGCTTAGTAAATAAGGGGGCGAGCGGGGAGCTGTTTTTT
CDR3 protein: CASSLVNKGASGELFF

J gene: TRBJ2-3
clone size: many
D gene: -
V gene: TRBV6-6
CDR3 DNA: TGTGCCAGCAGCATCCAAGAGCGGGATACGCAGTATTTT
CDR3 protein: CASSIQERDTQYF

J gene: TRBJ2-3
clone size: many
D gene: -
V gene: TRBV28
CDR3 DNA: TGTGCCAGCAGCCCGACTAGAAGGTTCGCAGATACGCAGTATTTT
CDR3 protein: CASSPTRRFADTQYF

J gene: TRBJ2-5
clone size: few
D gene: TRBD2
V gene: TRBV7-9
CDR3 DNA: TGTGCCAGCAAGCGGGGGGCCCAAGAGACCCAGTACTTC
CDR3 protein: CASKRGAQETQYF

J gene: TRBJ1-1
clone size: few
D gene: TRBD1
V gene: TRBV20-1
CDR3 DNA: TGCAGTGCTAGACAGGGGGCGAGCACTGAAGCTTTCTTT
CDR3 protein: CSARQGASTEAFF

J gene: TRBJ1-2
clone size: -
D gene: -
V gene: TRBV20-1
CDR3 DNA: TGCAGTGCTAGAGGGGGCAGGGTTTCATCTAACTATGGCTACACCTTC
CDR3 protein: CSARGGRVSSNYGYTF

J gene: TRBJ1-6
clone size: many
D gene: -
V gene: TRBV28
CDR3 DNA: TGTGCCAGCAGTTTTCGGGGTCGGGAGGTACCTGACTCACCCCTCCACTTT
CDR3 protein: CASSFRGREVPDSPLHF

J gene: TRBJ1-2
clone size: many
D gene: -
V gene: TRBV12-3/TRBV12-4
CDR3 DNA: TGTGCCAGCAGTTTCGGAGGATATGGCTACACCTTC
CDR3 protein: CASSFGGYGYTF

J gene: TRBJ2-2
clone size: -
D gene: TRBD1
V gene: TRBV4-1
CDR3 DNA: TGCGCCAGCAGCCCACAATTCCGGGACAGGGTTTGGACCGGGGAGCTGTTTTTT
CDR3 protein: CASSPQFRDRVWTGELFF

J gene: TRBJ2-5
clone size: few
D gene: TRBD1
V gene: TRBV12-3/TRBV12-4
CDR3 DNA: TGTGCCAGCAGACCGGGACAGGGGAAGCAAAAGACCCAGTACTTC
CDR3 protein: CASRPGQGKQKTQYF

J gene: TRBJ1-1
clone size: few
D gene: -
V gene: TRBV7-4
CDR3 DNA: TGTGCCAGCAGCTTAGGGGGAAAGAACACTGAAGCTTTCTTT
CDR3 protein: CASSLGGKNTEAFF

J gene: TRBJ2-7
clone size: -
D gene: -
V gene: TRBV11-2
CDR3 DNA: TGTGCCAGCAGCTTAATAGTCTACGAGCAGTACTTC
CDR3 protein: CASSLIVYEQYF

J gene: TRBJ2-5
clone size: few
D gene: TRBD1
V gene: TRBV7-2
CDR3 DNA: TGTGCCAGCAGCCCCCCGACAGGGAAGGCAGGGGAGACCCAGTACTTC
CDR3 protein: CASSPPTGKAGETQYF

J gene: TRBJ2-7
clone size: many
D gene: -
V gene: TRBV20-1
CDR3 DNA: TGCAGTGCTAGATCTACCCTATCGAAGACTGACCCCTACGAGCAGTACTTC
CDR3 protein: CSARSTLSKTDPYEQYF

J gene: TRBJ2-6
clone size: few
D gene: -
V gene: TRBV20-1
CDR3 DNA: TGCAGTGCTAGTGGAGGCTTGTCTGGGGCCAACGTCCTGACTTTC
CDR3 protein: CSASGGLSGANVLTF

J gene: TRBJ2-7
clone size: -
D gene: -
V gene: TRBV12-3/TRBV12-4
CDR3 DNA: TGTGCCAGCAGTTTTGGGACAATCGGAACAAACCGAGGCTACGAGCAGTACTTC
CDR3 protein: CASSFGTIGTNRGYEQYF

J gene: TRBJ1-6
clone size: few
D gene: -
V gene: TRBV6-1
CDR3 DNA: TGTGCCAGCACCCGATCTCTTAATTCACCCCTCCACTTT
CDR3 protein: CASTRSLNSPLHF

J gene: TRBJ1-2
clone size: few
D gene: TRBD1
V gene: TRBV20-1
CDR3 DNA: TGCAGTGCTAGGGACAGGGGGCAGCTCGGATATGGCTACACCTTC
CDR3 protein: CSARDRGQLGYGYTF

J gene: TRBJ1-5
clone size: few
D gene: -
V gene: TRBV28
CDR3 DNA: TGTGCCAGCAGTTTTGAATTCCTGAATCAGCCCCAGCATTTT
CDR3 protein: CASSFEFLNQPQHF

J gene: TRBJ2-7
clone size: -
D gene: -
V gene: TRBV25-1
CDR3 DNA: TGTGCCACCGTGTGGGATTACGAGCAGTACTTC
CDR3 protein: CATVWDYEQYF

J gene: TRBJ2-7
clone size: few
D gene: TRBD2
V gene: TRBV4-3
CDR3 DNA: TGCGCCAGCAGCCAAGGACTACTAGCGGGGGGGGCCTACGAGCAGTACTTC
CDR3 protein: CASSQGLLAGGAYEQYF

J gene: TRBJ2-2
clone size: few
D gene: TRBD1
V gene: TRBV6-5
CDR3 DNA: TGTGCCAGCAGTTCTCAGGGGGTTGGGACCGGGGAGCTGTTTTTT
CDR3 protein: CASSSQGVGTGELFF

J gene: TRBJ2-6
clone size: -
D gene: TRBD1
V gene: TRBV12-3/TRBV12-4
CDR3 DNA: TGTGCCAGCAGTACGGGGACAGGGGCGCACTCTGGGGCCAACGTCCTGACTTTC
CDR3 protein: CASSTGTGAHSGANVLTF